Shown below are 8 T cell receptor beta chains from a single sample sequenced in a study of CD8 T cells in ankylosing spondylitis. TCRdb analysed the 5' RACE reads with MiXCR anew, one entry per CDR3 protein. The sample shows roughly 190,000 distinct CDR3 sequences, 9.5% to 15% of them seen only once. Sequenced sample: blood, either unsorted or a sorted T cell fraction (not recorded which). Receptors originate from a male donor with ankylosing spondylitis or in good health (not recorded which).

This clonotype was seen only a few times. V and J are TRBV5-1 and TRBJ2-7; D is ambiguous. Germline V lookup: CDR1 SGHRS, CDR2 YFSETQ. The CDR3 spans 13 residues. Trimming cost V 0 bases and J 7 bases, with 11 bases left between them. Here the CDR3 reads CASSLDGLGEQYF. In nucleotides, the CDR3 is TGCGCCAGCAGCTTGGACGGGCTGGGGGAGCAGTACTTC. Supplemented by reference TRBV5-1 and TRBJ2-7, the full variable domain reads KAGVTQTPRYLIKTRGQQVTLSCSPISGHRSVSWYQQTPGQGLQFLFEYFSETQRNKGNFPGRFSGRQFSNSRSEMNVSTLELGDSALYLCASSLDGLGEQYFGPGTRLTVT.

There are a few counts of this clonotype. The CDR3 DNA sequence: TGTGCCAGCAGTGGGGACGACTCTTCACCCCTCCACTTT. It yields the protein CASSGDDSSPLHF. This chain links TRBV6-4 with TRBJ1-6; tentative D call: TRBD1 (5 bases). V lost 4 bases, J lost 9 bases, and 10 bases lay in between. CDR3 length: 13 residues. The germline V gene encodes CDR1 MRHNA and CDR2 SNTAGT.

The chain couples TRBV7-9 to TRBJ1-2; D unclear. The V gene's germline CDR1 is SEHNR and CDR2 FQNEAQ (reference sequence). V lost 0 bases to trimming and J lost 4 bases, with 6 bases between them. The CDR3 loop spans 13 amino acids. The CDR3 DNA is TGTGCCAGCAGCTTAGCGCAAGTCTATGGCTACACCTTC. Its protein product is CASSLAQVYGYTF.

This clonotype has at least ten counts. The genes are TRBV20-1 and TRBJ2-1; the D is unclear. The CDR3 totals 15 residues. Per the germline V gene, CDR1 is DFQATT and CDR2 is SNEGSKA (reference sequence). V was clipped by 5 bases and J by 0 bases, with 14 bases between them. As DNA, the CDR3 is TGCAGTGCTCAAGACGGGCGAAGCTCCTACAATGAGCAGTTCTTC. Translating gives CSAQDGRSSYNEQFF.

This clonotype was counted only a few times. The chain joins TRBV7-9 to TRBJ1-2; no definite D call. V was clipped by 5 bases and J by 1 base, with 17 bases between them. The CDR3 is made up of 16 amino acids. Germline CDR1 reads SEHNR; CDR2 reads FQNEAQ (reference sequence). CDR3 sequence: CASSQLTEELNYGYTF. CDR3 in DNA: TGTGCCAGCAGCCAGTTGACGGAGGAACTTAACTATGGCTACACCTTC.

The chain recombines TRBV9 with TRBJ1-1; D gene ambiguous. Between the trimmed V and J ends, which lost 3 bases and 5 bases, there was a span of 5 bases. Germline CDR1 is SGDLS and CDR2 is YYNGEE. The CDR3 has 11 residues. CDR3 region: CASSAHTEAFF. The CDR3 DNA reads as TGTGCCAGCAGCGCCCATACTGAAGCTTTCTTT.

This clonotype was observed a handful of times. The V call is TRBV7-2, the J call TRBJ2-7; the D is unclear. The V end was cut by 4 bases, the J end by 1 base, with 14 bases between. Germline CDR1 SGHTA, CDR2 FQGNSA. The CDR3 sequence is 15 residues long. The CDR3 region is CASSSGPGRSYEQYF. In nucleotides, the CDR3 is TGTGCCAGCAGCTCCGGCCCCGGACGGTCCTACGAGCAGTACTTC.

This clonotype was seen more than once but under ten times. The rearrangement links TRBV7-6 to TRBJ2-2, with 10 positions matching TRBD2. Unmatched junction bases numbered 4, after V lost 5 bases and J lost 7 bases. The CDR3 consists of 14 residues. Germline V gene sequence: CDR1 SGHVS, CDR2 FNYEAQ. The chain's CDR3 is CASSPSGSNGELFF. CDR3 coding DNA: TGTGCCAGCAGCCCTAGCGGGAGTAACGGGGAGCTGTTTTTT.